The 13 T cell receptor beta chains below come from one sample, sequenced in a study of high-grade serous ovarian cancer treatment subgroups. Sequenced by immunoSEQ multiplex PCR; TCRdb stores in-frame clones only, minus some. The sample lists about 2,100 clones, approximately 80% occurring once. Tumor samples were taken before definitive surgery or chemotherapy. The sample taken for sequencing was tumor tissue. All receptors come from a human donor with high-grade serous ovarian cancer.

The rearrangement uses TRBV30 and TRBJ1-1; 8 nucleotides match TRBD1. Germline values: CDR1 GTSNPN, CDR2 SVGIG (reference sequence). This CDR3 is 14 amino acids long. V trimming: 3 bases; J trimming: 6 bases; junction bases outside the gene matches: 9. CDR3 region: CAWRSDRGASEAFF. The DNA of the CDR3 is TGTGCCTGGAGGTCCGACAGGGGCGCCTCTGAAGCTTTCTTT. The whole variable domain, remainder taken from reference TRBV30 and TRBJ1-1, is SQTIHQWPATLVQPVGSPLSLECTVEGTSNPNLYWYRQAAGRGLQLLFYSVGIGQISSEVPQNLSASRPQDRQFILSSKKLLLSDSGFYLCAWRSDRGASEAFFGQGTRLTVV.

The chain joins TRBV5-1 to TRBJ2-3, with D possibly matching TRBD2 (5 bases). The CDR3 totals 14 residues. V lost 0 bases to trimming and J lost 1 base, with 6 bases between them. CDR1 is SGHRS and CDR2 is YFSETQ in the germline V gene. Written as DNA, the CDR3 is TGCGCCAGCAGCTTGGGTAGCGGCACAGATACGCAGTATTTT. This gives the protein CASSLGSGTDTQYF. The complete variable domain, with remaining parts taken from reference TRBV5-1 and TRBJ2-3, reads KAGVTQTPRYLIKTRGQQVTLSCSPISGHRSVSWYQQTPGQGLQFLFEYFSETQRNKGNFPGRFSGRQFSNSRSEMNVSTLELGDSALYLCASSLGSGTDTQYFGPGTRLTVL.

To note about this clone: An end of the junction differs from the germline gene, which may be a read error. This chain links TRBV19 with TRBJ2-7; D is unresolved. The CDR3 runs 13 residues. Germline V gene data show CDR1 as LNHDA and CDR2 as SQIVND (reference sequence). CDR3 coding DNA: TGTGCCAGCTCTGCAGCCCCATCCTACGAGCGGTACTTC. It is translated as CASSAAPSYERYF.

This chain connects TRBV7-3 to TRBJ1-1, with TRBD1 matching over 11 bases. The CDR3 loop spans 17 amino acids. V lost 1 base to trimming and J lost 0 bases; unmatched junction nucleotides: 4. CDR1 SGHTA and CDR2 FQGTGA come from the germline V gene. In DNA form, the CDR3 reads TGTGCCAGCAGCTTAAGAGGACAGGGGGCTATGAACACTGAAGCTTTCTTT. It yields the protein CASSLRGQGAMNTEAFF.

The genes are TRBV4-3 and TRBJ1-2; a weak D match, TRBD1 (6 bases). CDR1 and CDR2 from the germline V gene are LGHNA and YSLEER. V was clipped by 4 bases and J by 2 bases, with 11 bases between them. The CDR3 has 14 residues. The CDR3 here is CASSRSGTNYGYTF. The CDR3 DNA follows: TGCGCCAGCAGCCGTTCCGGGACAAACTATGGCTACACCTTC.

The V call is TRBV7-2, the J call TRBJ2-7; D is possibly TRBD1 (6 bases). From germline, CDR1 is SGHTA and CDR2 FQGNSA. This CDR3 spans 12 amino acids. V lost 4 bases, J lost 7 bases, and 11 bases lay in between. As DNA, the CDR3 is TGTGCCAGCAGCTCCTACGACAGGGAGCAGTACTTC. Its protein is CASSSYDREQYF.

This rearrangement joins TRBV6-1 to TRBJ2-3; 11 bases map to TRBD2. CDR1 is MNHNS, CDR2 SASEGT, per germline. V shed 2 bases, J shed 1 base, and the junction held 5 bases outside the gene matches. The CDR3 is 17 amino acids. CDR3 bases: TGTGCCAGCAGTGAACGAACTAGCGGGGGTGGCACAGATACGCAGTATTTT. Its protein is CASSERTSGGGTDTQYF.

The rearrangement uses TRBV2 and TRBJ1-2; TRBD1 is a possible D gene (5 bases). V was cut by 4 bases and J by 4 bases, with 10 bases left in between. Per germline, CDR1 SNHLY and CDR2 FYNNEI. This CDR3 region has 13 residues. The CDR3 loop reads CASSGSGAYGYTF. As DNA, the CDR3 is TGTGCCAGCAGTGGATCCGGGGCCTATGGCTACACCTTC.

This clone was picked up a small number of times. The V call is TRBV4-2, the J call TRBJ1-5; D unclear. CDR3 length: 14 residues. The germline CDR1 and CDR2 sequences are LGHNA and YNFKEQ. The ends were cut back, 0 bases at V and 7 bases at J, with 10 bases in the middle. The CDR3 here is CASSQDPVRQPQHF. The CDR3 coding sequence is TGTGCCAGCAGCCAAGATCCGGTAAGGCAGCCCCAGCATTTT.

The V gene is TRBV21-1, the J gene TRBJ2-2. TRBV21-1 is a pseudogene segment. The CDR3 spans 14 residues. The DNA for the CDR3 is TGTGCCAGCAGCAAATTGGTAAGGGACGGGGAGCTGTTTTTT. This translates into CASSKLVRDGELFF.

This clone was observed a few times. One end of the junction does not line up with germline, which may come from a read error. V and J are TRBV7-7 and TRBJ2-3; possible D gene TRBD2, 5 bases. This CDR3 is 17 amino acids long. Germline CDR1 reads SSHAT; CDR2 reads FNYEAQ (reference sequence). The CDR3 DNA reads as TGTGCTAGCAGCCCCGATTCTGGAGGCCTTAACACAGATACGCAGTATTTT. Protein: CASSPDSGGLNTDTQYF.

The V and J genes are TRBV5-6 and TRBJ1-2; D is undetermined. Germline CDR1 SGHDT, CDR2 YYEEEE. CDR3 size: 17 residues. V was cut by 0 bases and J by 5 bases, with 20 bases left in between. The CDR3 here is CASSLAGTGGVQYGYTF. CDR3 coding DNA: TGTGCCAGCAGCTTGGCCGGTACCGGAGGAGTTCAATATGGCTACACCTTC.

In its sample, this clone was seen a few times. V gene TRBV19 combines with J gene TRBJ2-2; 10 positions agree with TRBD1. There are 15 residues in the CDR3. Germline V CDR1 and CDR2: LNHDA, SQIVND (reference sequence). V shed 9 bases, J shed 7 bases, and the junction held 11 bases outside the gene matches. The CDR3 loop reads CASSSGTGAGGELFF. The CDR3 nucleotides are TGTGCCAGCTCTTCCGGGACAGGGGCCGGCGGGGAGCTGTTTTTT.